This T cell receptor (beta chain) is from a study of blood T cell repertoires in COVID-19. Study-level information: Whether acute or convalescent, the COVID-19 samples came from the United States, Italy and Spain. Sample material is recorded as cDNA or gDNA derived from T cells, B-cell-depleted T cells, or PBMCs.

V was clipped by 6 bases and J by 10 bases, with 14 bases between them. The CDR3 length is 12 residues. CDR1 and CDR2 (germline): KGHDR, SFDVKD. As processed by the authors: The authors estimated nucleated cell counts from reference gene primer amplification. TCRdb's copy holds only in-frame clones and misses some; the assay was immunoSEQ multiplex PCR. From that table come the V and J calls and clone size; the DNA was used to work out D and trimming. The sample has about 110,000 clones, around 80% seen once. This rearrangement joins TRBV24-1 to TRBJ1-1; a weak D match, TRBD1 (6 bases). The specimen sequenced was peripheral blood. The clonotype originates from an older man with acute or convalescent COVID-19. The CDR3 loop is CATSSGTSRAFF. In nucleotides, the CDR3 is TGTGCCACCAGTTCCGGGACATCGAGAGCTTTCTTT.